This T cell receptor (beta chain) was captured in a study of OX40 agonist ivuxolimab in advanced cancers. Repertoires were generated with immunoSEQ multiplex PCR, while TCRdb's copy carries only in-frame clones and drops some. Found here are about 25,000 clones, approximately 81% of them singletons; the top ten hold about a quarter. Trimming cost V 3 bases and J 0 bases, with 10 bases left between them. The CDR3 is 14 amino acids. Germline V gene sequence: CDR1 SGHDT, CDR2 YYEEEE. This clone has only a few counts. The sequences come from CD4+ or CD8+ T cells sorted from blood, collected in a trial of the OX40 agonist ivuxolimab. The source is an adult with an advanced solid tumor such as melanoma, head and neck, liver or kidney cancer. The V and J genes are TRBV5-6 and TRBJ2-7; the D gene is possibly TRBD2 (6 bases). The CDR3 loop reads CASSSGLGSYEQYF. The CDR3 nucleotides read TGTGCCAGCAGCTCGGGACTCGGCTCCTACGAGCAGTACTTC. The full variable domain, rest sourced from reference TRBV5-6 and TRBJ2-7, is DAGVTQSPTHLIKTRGQQVTLRCSPKSGHDTVSWYQQALGQGPQFIFQYYEEEERQRGNFPDRFSGHQFPNYSSELNVNALLLGDSALYLCASSSGLGSYEQYFGPGTRLTVT.